This TCR beta chain was sequenced for a study of shared clonotypes between healthy human individuals. Across the study: Three plates each covered CD4 naive and memory; CD8 naive two, CD8 memory one.

A single count supports this clone. Clones were sequenced by immunoSEQ multiplex PCR, and TCRdb holds only the in-frame ones, with some missing. This sample has around 2,000,000 clones, with 95% found just once. This receptor was obtained from a man aged 18 to 29 in good health. The specimen was naive CD4+ T cells sorted from blood. Subset denoted: CD45RA+ positively selected.

As DNA, the CDR3 is TGTGCCAGCAGTCCCCGTGGACTGTCATATGGCTACACCTTC. Protein: CASSPRGLSYGYTF. The chain joins TRBV27 to TRBJ1-2; D remains unclear. The V and J ends lost 5 bases and 5 bases respectively, with 15 bases between them. Per the germline V gene, CDR1 is MNHEY and CDR2 is SMNVEV (reference sequence). The CDR3 has 14 amino acids.